These T cell receptor beta chains were read from a single sample in a study of control samples from healthy donors and cancer patients. Produced via immunoSEQ multiplex PCR; TCRdb's table is partial and in-frame only. The repertoire holds 110,000 to 150,000 clones, with roughly 92% as singletons. Sequencing was done on a sample of blood. The receptors shown here come from a man aged 25-40 years in good health. Each CDR3 is given with its conserved first and last residue. The D gene is left open where the match is weak. Clone size, where shown, is once, few, many, or a class for clones that have expanded.

CDR3 DNA: TGTGCCAGCAGCTTTAGCGGGAGTCCCCCCTACGAGCAGTACTTC
CDR3 protein: CASSFSGSPPYEQYF
D gene: TRBD2
V gene: TRBV25-1
J gene: TRBJ2-7
clone size: -

CDR3 DNA: TGTGCCAGCAGTGAAAGGGCCCCAGGGGGCAATCAGCCCCAGCATTTT
CDR3 protein: CASSERAPGGNQPQHF
D gene: -
V gene: TRBV2
J gene: TRBJ1-5
clone size: -

CDR3 DNA: TGTGCCAGCAGTGACACCGTAGGACAGGGGGCGAATGAGCAGTTCTTC
CDR3 protein: CASSDTVGQGANEQFF
D gene: TRBD1
V gene: TRBV6-4
J gene: TRBJ2-1
clone size: -

CDR3 DNA: TGTGCCTGGAGTTATAGGGATTATTCACCCCTCCACTTT
CDR3 protein: CAWSYRDYSPLHF
D gene: -
V gene: TRBV30
J gene: TRBJ1-6
clone size: -

CDR3 DNA: TGTGCCAGCAGCTTAGATCAACCCGGGACGGCCCGACCCACAGATACGCAGTATTTT
CDR3 protein: CASSLDQPGTARPTDTQYF
D gene: -
V gene: TRBV7-2
J gene: TRBJ2-3
clone size: -

CDR3 DNA: TGTGCCAGCAGGGCCAACAGGGACCAAGCCGTCTTC
CDR3 protein: CASRANRDQAVF
D gene: -
V gene: TRBV25-1
J gene: TRBJ2-1
clone size: once

CDR3 DNA: TGTGCCAGCAGCTTGGCCCCGGGCACCGGGGAGCTGTTTTTT
CDR3 protein: CASSLAPGTGELFF
D gene: -
V gene: TRBV5-5
J gene: TRBJ2-2
clone size: -

CDR3 DNA: TGTGCCAGCAGTGCAGATAGCAATCAGCCCCAGCATTTT
CDR3 protein: CASSADSNQPQHF
D gene: -
V gene: TRBV6-4
J gene: TRBJ1-5
clone size: once

CDR3 DNA: TGTGCCAGTAACCCCGGGGGCTATCAGCCCCAGCATTTT
CDR3 protein: CASNPGGYQPQHF
D gene: -
V gene: TRBV19
J gene: TRBJ1-5
clone size: few

CDR3 DNA: TGTGCCAGCTCACCACAGGGGAACCCCGTAGCTGAAAAACTGTTTTTT
CDR3 protein: CASSPQGNPVAEKLFF
D gene: -
V gene: TRBV18
J gene: TRBJ1-4
clone size: -

CDR3 DNA: TGTGCCAGCCGCCTTTTGGGGGGCGATCTTGCTTTCTTT
CDR3 protein: CASRLLGGDLAFF
D gene: -
V gene: TRBV18
J gene: TRBJ1-1
clone size: -

CDR3 DNA: TGCAGCGTCGGGACCGCGTTAGACACCATATATTTT
CDR3 protein: CSVGTALDTIYF
D gene: -
V gene: TRBV29-1
J gene: TRBJ1-3
clone size: -

CDR3 DNA: TGCAGCGTTTTGGGGCAGGGGGCATACAATGAGCAGTTCTTC
CDR3 protein: CSVLGQGAYNEQFF
D gene: TRBD1
V gene: TRBV29-1
J gene: TRBJ2-1
clone size: -

CDR3 DNA: TGTGCCAGCAGCCGACAGGTCAATTCACCCCTCCACTTT
CDR3 protein: CASSRQVNSPLHF
D gene: -
V gene: TRBV5-8
J gene: TRBJ1-6
clone size: -

CDR3 DNA: TGTGCCAGCAGTCCTGGCGGGGGGGTCGAGCAGTACTTC
CDR3 protein: CASSPGGGVEQYF
D gene: TRBD2
V gene: TRBV5-4
J gene: TRBJ2-7
clone size: -

CDR3 DNA: TGTGCCAGCAGTATAGGGAACTCCTACGAGCAGTACTTC
CDR3 protein: CASSIGNSYEQYF
D gene: -
V gene: TRBV6-5
J gene: TRBJ2-7
clone size: -

CDR3 DNA: TGTGCCAGCAGGGGACAGGCCTTTAGCAATCAGCCCCAGCATTTT
CDR3 protein: CASRGQAFSNQPQHF
D gene: TRBD1
V gene: TRBV2
J gene: TRBJ1-5
clone size: -

CDR3 DNA: TGTGCCAGCACCTCCGGGACAGGGGGGGAAAAACTGTTTTTT
CDR3 protein: CASTSGTGGEKLFF
D gene: TRBD1
V gene: TRBV28
J gene: TRBJ1-4
clone size: -

CDR3 DNA: TGTGCCAGCAGTCCCTCCGGGACTAGCGGGAGGCTTCCTGAGCAGTTCTTC
CDR3 protein: CASSPSGTSGRLPEQFF
D gene: TRBD2
V gene: TRBV28
J gene: TRBJ2-1
clone size: -

CDR3 DNA: TGTGCCAGCAGCTTGTCCGGTTCTCTACACAATGAGCAGTTCTTC
CDR3 protein: CASSLSGSLHNEQFF
D gene: -
V gene: TRBV5-4
J gene: TRBJ2-1
clone size: -

CDR3 DNA: TGTGCCAGCAGGATACGGGACAGGGGCGACGAGCAGTACTTC
CDR3 protein: CASRIRDRGDEQYF
D gene: TRBD1
V gene: TRBV2
J gene: TRBJ2-7
clone size: few

CDR3 DNA: TGTGCCGGGTTGGCAGGGTGGTCCTACGAGCAGTACTTC
CDR3 protein: CAGLAGWSYEQYF
D gene: -
V gene: TRBV30
J gene: TRBJ2-7
clone size: -

CDR3 DNA: TGTGCCAGCAGTAAGGCAGGAGGAAACTATGGCTACACCTTC
CDR3 protein: CASSKAGGNYGYTF
D gene: -
V gene: TRBV6-5
J gene: TRBJ1-2
clone size: -

CDR3 DNA: TGTGCCAGCAGCAGGGAAAGGACAGTCAATCAGCCCCAGCATTTT
CDR3 protein: CASSRERTVNQPQHF
D gene: -
V gene: TRBV4-2
J gene: TRBJ1-5
clone size: -

CDR3 DNA: TGCGCCAGCAGCCAACATACTAGCGCAAGCACAGATACGCAGTATTTT
CDR3 protein: CASSQHTSASTDTQYF
D gene: TRBD2
V gene: TRBV4-1
J gene: TRBJ2-3
clone size: -

CDR3 DNA: TGTGCCAGCAGCTTTATTCGTAACACCGGGGAGCTGTTTTTT
CDR3 protein: CASSFIRNTGELFF
D gene: -
V gene: TRBV7-9
J gene: TRBJ2-2
clone size: once

CDR3 DNA: TGTGCCAGCAGCCACGGGGACACTCCCCAGCATTTT
CDR3 protein: CASSHGDTPQHF
D gene: -
V gene: TRBV3-1/TRBV3-2
J gene: TRBJ1-5
clone size: -

CDR3 DNA: TGTGCCAGCCGCCTTGGGCCCGGGCCCCAGCATTTT
CDR3 protein: CASRLGPGPQHF
D gene: -
V gene: TRBV12-3/TRBV12-4
J gene: TRBJ1-5
clone size: -

CDR3 DNA: TGCGCCAGCAGCCACGGACAGGGACCCACTGAAGCTTTCTTT
CDR3 protein: CASSHGQGPTEAFF
D gene: TRBD1
V gene: TRBV10-2
J gene: TRBJ1-1
clone size: -

CDR3 DNA: TGTGCCAGCAGTTCCTTGACTAGTCCTCGCACAGATACGCAGTATTTT
CDR3 protein: CASSSLTSPRTDTQYF
D gene: -
V gene: TRBV28
J gene: TRBJ2-3
clone size: -

CDR3 DNA: TGTGCCAGCAGTGAGGTGACTAGCGGCCAAGAGACCCAGTACTTC
CDR3 protein: CASSEVTSGQETQYF
D gene: TRBD2
V gene: TRBV6-1
J gene: TRBJ2-5
clone size: -

CDR3 DNA: TGCGCCAGCAGCATTTATAGCGGGATCCTCTCTGGGGCCAACGTCCTGACTTTC
CDR3 protein: CASSIYSGILSGANVLTF
D gene: TRBD2
V gene: TRBV4-1
J gene: TRBJ2-6
clone size: -